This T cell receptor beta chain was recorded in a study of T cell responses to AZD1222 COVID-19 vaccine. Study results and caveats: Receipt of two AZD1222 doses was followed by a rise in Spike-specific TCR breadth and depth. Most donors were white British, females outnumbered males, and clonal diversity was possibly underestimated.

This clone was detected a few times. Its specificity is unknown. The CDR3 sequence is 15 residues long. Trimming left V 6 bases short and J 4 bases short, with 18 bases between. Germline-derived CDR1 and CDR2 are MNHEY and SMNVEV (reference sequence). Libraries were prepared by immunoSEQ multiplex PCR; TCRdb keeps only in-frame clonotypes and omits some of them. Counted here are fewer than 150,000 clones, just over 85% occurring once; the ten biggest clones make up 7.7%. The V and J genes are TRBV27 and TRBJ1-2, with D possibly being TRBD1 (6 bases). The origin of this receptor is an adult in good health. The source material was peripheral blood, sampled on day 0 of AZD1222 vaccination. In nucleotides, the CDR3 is TGTGCCAGCAGCCCCGGAGGGGGGCTCGGCTATGGCTACACCTTC. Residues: CASSPGGGLGYGYTF.